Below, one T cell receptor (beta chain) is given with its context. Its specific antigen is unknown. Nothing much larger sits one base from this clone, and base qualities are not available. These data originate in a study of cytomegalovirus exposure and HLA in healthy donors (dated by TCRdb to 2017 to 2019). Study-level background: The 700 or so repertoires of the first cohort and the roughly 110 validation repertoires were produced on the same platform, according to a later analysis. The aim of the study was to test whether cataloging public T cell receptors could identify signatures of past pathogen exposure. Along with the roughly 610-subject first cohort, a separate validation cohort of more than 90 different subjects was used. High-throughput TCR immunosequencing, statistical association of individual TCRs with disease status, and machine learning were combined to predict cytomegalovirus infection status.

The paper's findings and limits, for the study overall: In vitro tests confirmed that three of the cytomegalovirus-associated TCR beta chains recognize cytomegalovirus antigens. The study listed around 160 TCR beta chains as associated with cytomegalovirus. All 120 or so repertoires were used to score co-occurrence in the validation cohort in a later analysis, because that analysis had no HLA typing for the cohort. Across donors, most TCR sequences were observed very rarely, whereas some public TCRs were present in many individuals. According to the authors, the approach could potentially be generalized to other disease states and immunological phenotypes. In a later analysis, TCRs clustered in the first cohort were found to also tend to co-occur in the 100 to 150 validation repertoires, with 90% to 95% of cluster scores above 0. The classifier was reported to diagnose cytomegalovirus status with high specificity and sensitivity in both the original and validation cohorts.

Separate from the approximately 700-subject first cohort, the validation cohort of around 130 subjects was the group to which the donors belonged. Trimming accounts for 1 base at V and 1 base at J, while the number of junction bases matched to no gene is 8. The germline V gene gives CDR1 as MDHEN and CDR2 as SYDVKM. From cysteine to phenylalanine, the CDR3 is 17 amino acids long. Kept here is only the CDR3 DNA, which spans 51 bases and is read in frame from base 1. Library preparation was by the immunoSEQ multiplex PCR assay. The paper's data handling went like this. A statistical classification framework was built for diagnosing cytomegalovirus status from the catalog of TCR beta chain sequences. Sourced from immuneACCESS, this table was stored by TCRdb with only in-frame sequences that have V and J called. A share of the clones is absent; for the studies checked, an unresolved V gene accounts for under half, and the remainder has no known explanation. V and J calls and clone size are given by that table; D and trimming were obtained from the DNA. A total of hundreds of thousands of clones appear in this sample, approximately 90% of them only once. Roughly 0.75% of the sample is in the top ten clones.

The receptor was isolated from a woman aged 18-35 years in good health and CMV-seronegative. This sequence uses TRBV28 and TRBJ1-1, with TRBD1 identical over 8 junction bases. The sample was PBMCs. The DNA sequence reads TGTGCCAGCAGTTTATTTGGCAGGGGGCGAGGGAACACTGAAGCTTTCTTT. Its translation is CASSLFGRGRGNTEAFF.